The 19 T cell receptor beta chains below all came from one sample that was sequenced in a study of OX40 agonist ivuxolimab in advanced cancers. Library preparation used the immunoSEQ multiplex PCR assay. TCRdb retrieved this table from immuneACCESS and kept in-frame rearrangements only. Not all clones are present; in checked studies, unresolved V genes account for under half, and no reason is known for the remainder. The sample table records about 50,000 clones; roughly 80% of these occur just once. The ten largest clones capture roughly 3% of the sample. The sequencing here drew on CD4+ or CD8+ T cells sorted from blood, taken in a trial of the OX40 agonist ivuxolimab. The receptors were sampled from an adult with an advanced solid tumor such as melanoma, head and neck, liver or kidney cancer.

The CDR3 region is CATSRDLMNTEAFF. CDR3 in DNA: TGTGCCACCAGCAGAGACCTCATGAACACTGAAGCTTTCTTT. The rearrangement uses TRBV15 and TRBJ1-1; D is unclear. Germline values: CDR1 LNHNV, CDR2 YYDKDF (reference sequence). This CDR3 region has 14 residues. V was pared by 0 bases and J by 0 bases, with 5 bases between.

The chain joins TRBV5-1 to TRBJ1-2; 7 bases align to TRBD1. In germline, CDR1 is SGHRS, CDR2 YFSETQ. The CDR3 is 13 residues long. Germline trimming cut 5 bases from V and 4 bases from J; bases unmatched to any gene: 5. The CDR3 DNA reads as TGCGCCAGCAGATCCGGACAGGCCTATGGCTACACCTTC. It is translated as CASRSGQAYGYTF.

The rearrangement joins TRBV28 to TRBJ1-5; perhaps TRBD1 as D (5 bases). V was cut by 5 bases and J by 6 bases, with 20 bases left in between. Germline V gene sequence: CDR1 MDHEN, CDR2 SYDVKM. This CDR3 has 16 amino acids. Here the CDR3 DNA reads TGTGCCAGCAGTGAAGGGTATTCGATTCAGGGTCAGCCCCAGCATTTT. Its protein product is CASSEGYSIQGQPQHF.

CDR3 coding DNA: TGTGCCAGCAGCCTGGACAGGGGCCTTAACTATGGCTACACCTTC. This codes for CASSLDRGLNYGYTF. V and J are TRBV13 and TRBJ1-2, with 9 bases lining up with TRBD1. The CDR3 is 15 amino acids. In germline, CDR1 is PRHDT, CDR2 FYEKMQ (reference sequence). Trimming at V came to 5 bases and at J to 1 base, leaving 5 bases not matched to a gene.

The V call is TRBV5-1, the J call TRBJ2-3; no reliable D call. This CDR3 is built from 13 residues. Trimming stripped 2 bases from V and 2 bases from J, with 6 bases between. Germline V gene sequence: CDR1 SGHRS, CDR2 YFSETQ. Here the CDR3 reads CASSFQDTDTQYF. The DNA for the CDR3 is TGCGCCAGCAGCTTCCAGGACACAGATACGCAGTATTTT.

This clone came up a few times. J is TRBJ2-2 and V is TRBV11-3, with 8 bases aligning to TRBD2. The CDR3 covers 18 residues. Germline V lookup: CDR1 SGHNT, CDR2 YENEEA. After removal of 5 bases from V and 5 bases from J, the junction contained 16 bases not matched to a gene. CDR3 in amino acids: CASSTSWGSGRGTGELFF. The CDR3 bases are TGTGCCAGCAGCACTAGTTGGGGAAGCGGGAGAGGAACCGGGGAGCTGTTTTTT.

The chain is built from TRBV29-1 and TRBJ2-5; TRBD1 is a possible D gene (6 bases). Germline values: CDR1 SQVTM, CDR2 ANQGSEA. This CDR3 region has 13 residues. Deletions cut 5 bases from V and 5 bases from J, with 15 bases between. The CDR3 DNA reads TGCAGCGTTTCAAGGGGGTCGGGGGAGACCCAGTACTTC. This sequence encodes CSVSRGSGETQYF.

This chain joins TRBV21-1 and TRBJ2-1; the table gives TRBD2 as D, unverified against the DNA. TRBV21-1 is assigned pseudogene status. The length of the CDR3 is 15 residues. The CDR3 reads CASSPGVPRGNEQFF. The CDR3 DNA reads TGTGCCAGCAGCCCGGGAGTCCCCCGAGGGAATGAGCAGTTCTTC.

The rearrangement links TRBV5-1 to TRBJ2-5; possibly TRBD2 for D (5 bases). Germline CDR1 reads SGHRS; CDR2 reads YFSETQ. Between the trimmed V and J ends, which lost 4 bases and 1 base, there was a span of 8 bases. This CDR3 spans 13 amino acids. CDR3 loop: CASSLGIQETQYF. DNA for the CDR3: TGCGCCAGCAGCCTCGGGATCCAAGAGACCCAGTACTTC.

The chain recombines TRBV5-6 with TRBJ1-2; no clear D gene. This CDR3 comprises 12 residues. Germline CDR1 reads SGHDT; CDR2 reads YYEEEE. V lost 2 bases and J 7 bases, leaving 9 bases between the germline ends. CDR3 protein: CASSFLVSGYTF. The CDR3 nucleotides are TGTGCCAGCAGCTTCTTGGTGAGTGGCTACACCTTC.

As for this clone: This may arise from a read error, as a much more abundant clone is one base away. The gene calls are TRBV4-1 and TRBJ2-5; weak D call: TRBD2 (6 bases). Germline V gives CDR1 MGHRA, CDR2 YSYEKL. This CDR3 contains 16 residues. Written as DNA, the CDR3 is TGCACCAGCAGCCAAGCGGGTCCTGGACTGCAAGAGACCCAGTACTTC. This sequence encodes CTSSQAGPGLQETQYF.

The V gene is TRBV19, the J gene TRBJ1-2, with 7 bases lining up with TRBD1. V was pared by 9 bases and J by 0 bases, with 10 bases of the junction left unmatched. CDR1 is LNHDA, CDR2 SQIVND, per germline (reference sequence). This CDR3 is built from 15 residues. The CDR3 bases are TGTGCCAGCAGGCAGGGGGAGTATCCTAACTATGGCTACACCTTC. It encodes CASRQGEYPNYGYTF. Full variable domain (outside the CDR3, taken from reference TRBV19 and TRBJ1-2): DGGITQSPKYLFRKEGQNVTLSCEQNLNHDAMYWYRQDPGQGLRLIYYSQIVNDFQKGDIAEGYSVSREKKESFPLTVTSAQKNPTAFYLCASRQGEYPNYGYTFGSGTRLTVV.

The chain couples TRBV30 to TRBJ1-5; 10 nucleotides agree with TRBD1. After removal of 0 bases from V and 0 bases from J, the junction contained 8 bases not matched to a gene. The germline V gene encodes CDR1 GTSNPN and CDR2 SVGIG (reference sequence). This CDR3 is 18 amino acids long. DNA of the CDR3: TGTGCCTGGAGTGTTGGGGACAGGGGAATCTATAGCAATCAGCCCCAGCATTTT. It is translated as CAWSVGDRGIYSNQPQHF.

This clone came up once. The rearrangement uses TRBV11-3 and TRBJ2-2, with 7 bases identical to TRBD1. V gave up 7 bases and J gave up 0 bases; unmatched junction bases: 8. The germline CDR1 and CDR2 sequences are SGHNT and YENEEA. This CDR3 spans 16 amino acids. CDR3 amino acids: CASTKSGGANTGELFF. The DNA for the CDR3 is TGTGCCAGCACCAAATCAGGGGGTGCGAACACCGGGGAGCTGTTTTTT.

The chain links TRBV6-5 to TRBJ1-3; 7 bases are a match to TRBD1. Germline-derived CDR1 and CDR2 are MNHEY and SVGAGI. This CDR3 region has 14 residues. The ends lost 6 bases at V and 4 bases at J; junction bases unmatched: 6. For the CDR3, the DNA is TGTGCCAGCAGCACAGGGGTGGGGGGAAACACCATATATTTT. The encoded protein is CASSTGVGGNTIYF.

The V call is TRBV2, the J call TRBJ1-2; D is undetermined. V lost 9 bases and J lost 2, with 10 bases in between. The CDR3 loop spans 12 amino acids. CDR1 and CDR2 (germline): SNHLY, FYNNEI. CDR3 DNA: TGTGCCAGGTCCCGGGTCAACTATGGCTACACCTTC. Translating it yields CARSRVNYGYTF.

The CDR3 region has the DNA TGTGCCAGTAGCTTGAAGGGGACACATAGCAATCAGCCCCAGCATTTT. It specifies CASSLKGTHSNQPQHF. The chain has TRBV19 and TRBJ1-5; tentatively, D is TRBD1 (6 bases). Germline assignment: CDR1 LNHDA and CDR2 SQIVND (reference sequence). The CDR3 is 16 residues long. V shed 6 bases and J shed 0 bases, with 15 bases lying between them.

The rearrangement uses TRBV5-5 and TRBJ2-2; D unclear. V was pared by 3 bases and J by 8 bases, with 14 bases between. Per the germline V gene, CDR1 is SGHKS and CDR2 is YYEKEE (reference sequence). The CDR3 loop spans 14 amino acids. In DNA, the CDR3 is TGTGCCAGCAGCTCCTGGACGCTTCAAGGGGAGCTGTTTTTT. Its translation: CASSSWTLQGELFF.

The chain has TRBV19 and TRBJ2-7; tentative D call: TRBD2 (6 bases). V gave up 6 bases and J gave up 6 bases, with 18 bases separating them. This CDR3 has 14 amino acids. The germline gives CDR1 LNHDA, CDR2 SQIVND (reference sequence). CDR3 coding DNA: TGTGCCAGTAGCCCACCGGGACTTGAGTCCGAGCAGTACTTC. Translating gives CASSPPGLESEQYF. The full variable domain, in which reference TRBV19 and TRBJ2-7 provide the parts outside the CDR3, is DGGITQSPKYLFRKEGQNVTLSCEQNLNHDAMYWYRQDPGQGLRLIYYSQIVNDFQKGDIAEGYSVSREKKESFPLTVTSAQKNPTAFYLCASSPPGLESEQYFGPGTRLTVT.